The sample holds many counts of the clone carrying this T cell receptor (beta chain). Its matching antigen is unknown. The source of the sample is a study of molecular identifiers for immune sequencing clone quantification. Previously reported methods and listed TCR primers produced the bulk TCR libraries. TCRdb fed the PCR reads into MiXCR, producing one record per CDR3 protein. The sample lists approximately 59,000 distinct CDR3 sequences, about 18% occurring once. Study-level findings and limits: Molecules of identical TCR sharing a barcode could underestimate highly expanded clone sizes.

In the sort, naive CD8 T cells were defined as CD8+CD4-CCR7+CD45RA+. The TCR was taken from a human donor in good health. Some libraries in this study had Jurkat cell RNA spiked in. Sample: naive CD8+ T cells from blood, with Jurkat cell RNA spiked in. Documented subset: FACS-sorted CD8+CD4-CCR7+CD45RA+ naive T cells.

The CDR3 region is CATSAGWREETQYF. The CDR3 DNA reads TGTGCCACCAGTGCTGGCTGGAGGGAGGAGACCCAGTACTTC. The chain recombines TRBV24-1 with TRBJ2-5; TRBD2 might be the D (6 bases). The germline V gene has CDR1 KGHDR and CDR2 SFDVKD. Between the trimmed V and J ends, which lost 5 bases and 5 bases, there was a span of 14 bases. The CDR3 has 14 amino acids.